What follows are 5 T cell receptor beta chains derived from one specimen sequenced in a study of cytomegalovirus exposure and HLA in healthy donors. The study ran its PCR with 60 Vbeta and 13 Jbeta primers. The assay was immunoSEQ multiplex PCR, and TCRdb's table has in-frame clones only and misses some. The repertoire has 200,000 to 250,000 clones, around 80% of them found once; the top ten carry about 0.6%. Sequences were obtained from PBMCs. The origin of the receptors is a woman in her thirties or forties in good health and CMV-seronegative.

This chain uses TRBV18 with TRBJ1-5; a weak D match, TRBD1 (6 bases). This CDR3 region has 12 residues. V was trimmed by 6 bases and J by 7 bases, leaving 10 bases between them. CDR1 is KGHSH, CDR2 LQKENI, per germline. In nucleotides, the CDR3 is TGTGCCAGCTCCAACAGGGCCCAGCCCCAGCATTTT. Translation gives CASSNRAQPQHF.

This clone appeared a single time. This sequence joins TRBV7-9 and TRBJ2-1; a possible D gene is TRBD1 (5 bases). The ends were cut back, 3 bases at V and 4 bases at J, with 10 bases in the middle. The germline V gene encodes CDR1 SEHNR and CDR2 FQNEAQ (reference sequence). The CDR3 is made up of 14 amino acids. The CDR3 protein is CASSFPDIYNEQFF. The CDR3 DNA reads as TGTGCCAGCAGCTTCCCGGACATTTACAATGAGCAGTTCTTC.

The V and J genes are TRBV7-3 and TRBJ2-5; D is possibly TRBD1 (5 bases). CDR1 and CDR2 from the germline V gene are SGHTA and FQGTGA. This CDR3 contains 14 residues. The V end was cut by 5 bases, the J end by 2 bases, with 12 bases between. The DNA for the CDR3 is TGTGCCAGCAGCCCCGACAGATTTCAAGAGACCCAGTACTTC. Translating it yields CASSPDRFQETQYF.

This chain connects TRBV5-1 to TRBJ1-1; D gene uncertain. CDR1 is SGHRS, CDR2 YFSETQ, per germline. V was cut by 4 bases and J by 4 bases, with 20 bases left in between. The CDR3 extends over 16 amino acids. The CDR3 nucleotides are TGCGCCAGCAGCCTCATGGTTCGGGTTGAGGGCACTGAAGCTTTCTTT. As protein: CASSLMVRVEGTEAFF.

V is TRBV5-4 and J is TRBJ2-7, with 7 bases that match TRBD1. CDR1 and CDR2 from the germline V gene are SGHNT and YYREEE (reference sequence). This CDR3 has 14 residues. Trimming at V came to 0 bases and at J to 3 bases, leaving 3 bases not matched to a gene. Here the CDR3 reads CASSLEDRNYEQYF. CDR3 in DNA: TGTGCCAGCAGCTTGGAGGACAGGAACTACGAGCAGTACTTC.